This record covers a single T cell receptor beta chain. This sample stems from a study of cytomegalovirus exposure and HLA in healthy donors. Vbeta (60) and Jbeta (13) primers were used in the PCR. Sequencing used immunoSEQ multiplex PCR; TCRdb keeps in-frame clones, though not all of them. The data hold about 110,000 clones, with about 86% observed a single time. Germline V CDR1 and CDR2: MNHEY, SVGAGI. The V and J ends lost 5 bases and 5 bases respectively, with 12 bases between them. The CDR3 is 13 residues long. The chain recombines TRBV6-5 with TRBJ2-5, with D uncertain. The receptor's source is a man between 35 and 55 years old in good health and CMV-seronegative. Sequences were obtained from PBMCs. CDR3 bases: TGTGCCAGCAGTGTCAGTCCTTTTGAGACCCAGTACTTC. Translation: CASSVSPFETQYF.